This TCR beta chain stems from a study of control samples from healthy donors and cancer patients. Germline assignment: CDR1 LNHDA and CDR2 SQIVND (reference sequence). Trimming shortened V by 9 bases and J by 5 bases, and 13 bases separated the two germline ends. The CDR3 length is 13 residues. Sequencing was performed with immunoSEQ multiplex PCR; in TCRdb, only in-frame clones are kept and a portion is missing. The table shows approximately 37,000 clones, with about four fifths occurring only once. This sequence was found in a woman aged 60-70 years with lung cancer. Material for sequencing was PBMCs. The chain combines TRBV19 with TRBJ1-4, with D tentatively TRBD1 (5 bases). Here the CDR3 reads CASGTHGNEKLFF. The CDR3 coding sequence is TGTGCCAGCGGGACCCACGGCAATGAAAAACTGTTTTTT.